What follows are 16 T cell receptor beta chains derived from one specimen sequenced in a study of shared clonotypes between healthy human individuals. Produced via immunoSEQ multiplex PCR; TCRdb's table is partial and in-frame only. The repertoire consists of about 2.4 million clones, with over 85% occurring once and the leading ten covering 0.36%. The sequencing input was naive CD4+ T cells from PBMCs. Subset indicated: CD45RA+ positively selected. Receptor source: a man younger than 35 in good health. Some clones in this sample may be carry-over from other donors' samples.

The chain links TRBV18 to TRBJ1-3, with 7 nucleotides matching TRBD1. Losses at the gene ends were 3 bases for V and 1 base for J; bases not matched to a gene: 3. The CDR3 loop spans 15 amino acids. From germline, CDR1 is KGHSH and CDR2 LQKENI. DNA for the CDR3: TGTGCCAGCTCACCCTTGGGACAGTCTGGAAACACCATATATTTT. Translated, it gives CASSPLGQSGNTIYF.

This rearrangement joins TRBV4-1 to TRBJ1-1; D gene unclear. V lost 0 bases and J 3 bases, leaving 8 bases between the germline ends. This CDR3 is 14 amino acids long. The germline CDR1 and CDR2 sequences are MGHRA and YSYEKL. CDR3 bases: TGCGCCAGCAGCCAAGAGATGGGTTACACTGAAGCTTTCTTT. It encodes CASSQEMGYTEAFF.

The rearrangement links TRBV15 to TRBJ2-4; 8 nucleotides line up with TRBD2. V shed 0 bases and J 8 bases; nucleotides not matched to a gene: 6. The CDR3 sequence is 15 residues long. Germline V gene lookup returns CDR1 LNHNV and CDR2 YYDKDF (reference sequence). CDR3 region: CATSRDYQRGHIQYF. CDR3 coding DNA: TGTGCCACCAGCAGAGATTACCAGCGGGGGCACATTCAGTACTTC.

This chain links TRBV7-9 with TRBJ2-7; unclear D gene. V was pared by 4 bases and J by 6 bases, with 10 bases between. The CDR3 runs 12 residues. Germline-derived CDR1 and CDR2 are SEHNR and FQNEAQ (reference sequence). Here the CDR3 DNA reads TGTGCCAGCAGCTACAATCTCCGCGAGCAGTACTTC. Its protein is CASSYNLREQYF.

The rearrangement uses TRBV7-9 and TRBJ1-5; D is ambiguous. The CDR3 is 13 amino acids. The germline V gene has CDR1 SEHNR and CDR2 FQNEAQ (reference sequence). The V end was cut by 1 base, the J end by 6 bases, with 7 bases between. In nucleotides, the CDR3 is TGTGCCAGCAGCTTAGGACGGGTTCAGCCCCAGCATTTT. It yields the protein CASSLGRVQPQHF.

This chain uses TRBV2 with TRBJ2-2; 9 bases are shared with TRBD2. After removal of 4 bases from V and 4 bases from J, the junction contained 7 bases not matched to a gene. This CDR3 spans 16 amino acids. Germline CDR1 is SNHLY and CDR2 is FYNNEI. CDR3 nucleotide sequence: TGTGCCAGCAGTGGTGGGCTAGCGGGATTCACCGGGGAGCTGTTTTTT. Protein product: CASSGGLAGFTGELFF.

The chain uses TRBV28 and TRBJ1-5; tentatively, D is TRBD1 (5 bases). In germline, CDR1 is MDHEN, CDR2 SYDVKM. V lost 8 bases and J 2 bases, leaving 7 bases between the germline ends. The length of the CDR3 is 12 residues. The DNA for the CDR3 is TGTGCCAGCTGCAGGGGCAATCAGCCCCAGCATTTT. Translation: CASCRGNQPQHF.

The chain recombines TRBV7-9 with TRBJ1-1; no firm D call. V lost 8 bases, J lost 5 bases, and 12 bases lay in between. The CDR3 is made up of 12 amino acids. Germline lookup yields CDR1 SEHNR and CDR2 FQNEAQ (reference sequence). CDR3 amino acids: CASHGVRTEAFF. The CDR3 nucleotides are TGTGCCAGCCATGGGGTAAGGACTGAAGCTTTCTTT.

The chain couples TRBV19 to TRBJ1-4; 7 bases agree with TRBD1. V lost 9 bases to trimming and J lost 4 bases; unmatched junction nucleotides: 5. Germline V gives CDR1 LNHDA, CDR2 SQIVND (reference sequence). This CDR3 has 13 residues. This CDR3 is CASAGQDNEKLFF. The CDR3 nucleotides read TGTGCCAGCGCCGGACAGGATAATGAAAAACTGTTTTTT.

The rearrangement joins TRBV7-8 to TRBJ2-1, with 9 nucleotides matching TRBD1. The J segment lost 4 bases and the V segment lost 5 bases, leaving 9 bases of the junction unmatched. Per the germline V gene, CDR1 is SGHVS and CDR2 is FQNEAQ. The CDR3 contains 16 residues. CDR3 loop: CASSLDRGSFYNEQFF. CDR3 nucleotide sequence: TGTGCCAGCAGCCTGGACAGGGGATCGTTTTACAATGAGCAGTTCTTC.

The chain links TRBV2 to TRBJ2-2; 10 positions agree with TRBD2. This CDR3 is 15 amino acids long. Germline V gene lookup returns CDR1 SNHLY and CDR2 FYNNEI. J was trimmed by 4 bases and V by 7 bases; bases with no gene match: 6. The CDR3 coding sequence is TGTGCCAGCATCAAAGCGGGAGGGGGCACCGGGGAGCTGTTTTTT. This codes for CASIKAGGGTGELFF.

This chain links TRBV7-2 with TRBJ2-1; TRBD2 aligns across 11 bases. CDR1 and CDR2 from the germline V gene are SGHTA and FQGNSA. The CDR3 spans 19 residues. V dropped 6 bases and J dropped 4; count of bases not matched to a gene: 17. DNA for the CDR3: TGTGCCAGCAGTTCTCCGAATAAACTGACTAGCGGGATTTACAATGAGCAGTTCTTC. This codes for CASSSPNKLTSGIYNEQFF. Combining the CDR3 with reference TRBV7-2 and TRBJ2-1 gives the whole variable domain GAGVSQSPSNKVTEKGKDVELRCDPISGHTALYWYRQSLGQGLEFLIYFQGNSAPDKSGLPSDRFSAERTGGSVSTLTIQRTQQEDSAVYLCASSSPNKLTSGIYNEQFFGPGTRLTVL.

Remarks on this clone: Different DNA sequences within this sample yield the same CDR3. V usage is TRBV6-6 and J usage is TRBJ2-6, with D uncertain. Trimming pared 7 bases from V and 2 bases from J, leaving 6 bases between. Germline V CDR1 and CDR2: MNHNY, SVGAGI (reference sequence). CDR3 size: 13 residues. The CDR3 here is CASTPPGANVLTF. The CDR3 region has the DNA TGTGCCAGCACTCCTCCTGGGGCCAACGTCCTGACTTTC.

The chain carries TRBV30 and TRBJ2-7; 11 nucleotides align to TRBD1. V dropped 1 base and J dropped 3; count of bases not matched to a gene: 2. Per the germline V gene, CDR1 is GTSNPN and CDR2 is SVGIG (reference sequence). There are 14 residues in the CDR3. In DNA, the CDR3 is TGTGCCTGGAGTGGGGGACAGGGGGGCTACGAGCAGTACTTC. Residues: CAWSGGQGGYEQYF.

CDR3 sequence (DNA): TGTGCCAGTAGTTTAAGGGTGCCCTATGGCTACACCTTC. This gives the protein CASSLRVPYGYTF. V gene TRBV19 combines with J gene TRBJ1-2; no clear D gene. Per the germline V gene, CDR1 is LNHDA and CDR2 is SQIVND (reference sequence). The CDR3 is 13 residues long. V was shortened by 5 bases and J by 4 bases, with 11 bases between the two germline ends. The whole variable domain, remainder taken from reference TRBV19 and TRBJ1-2, is DGGITQSPKYLFRKEGQNVTLSCEQNLNHDAMYWYRQDPGQGLRLIYYSQIVNDFQKGDIAEGYSVSREKKESFPLTVTSAQKNPTAFYLCASSLRVPYGYTFGSGTRLTVV.

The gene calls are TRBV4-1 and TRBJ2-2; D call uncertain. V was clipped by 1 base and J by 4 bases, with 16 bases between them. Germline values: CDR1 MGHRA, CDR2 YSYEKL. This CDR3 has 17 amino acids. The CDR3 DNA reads TGCGCCAGCAGCCAAGGAATTTATTCCTCACTCACCGGGGAGCTGTTTTTT. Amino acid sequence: CASSQGIYSSLTGELFF.